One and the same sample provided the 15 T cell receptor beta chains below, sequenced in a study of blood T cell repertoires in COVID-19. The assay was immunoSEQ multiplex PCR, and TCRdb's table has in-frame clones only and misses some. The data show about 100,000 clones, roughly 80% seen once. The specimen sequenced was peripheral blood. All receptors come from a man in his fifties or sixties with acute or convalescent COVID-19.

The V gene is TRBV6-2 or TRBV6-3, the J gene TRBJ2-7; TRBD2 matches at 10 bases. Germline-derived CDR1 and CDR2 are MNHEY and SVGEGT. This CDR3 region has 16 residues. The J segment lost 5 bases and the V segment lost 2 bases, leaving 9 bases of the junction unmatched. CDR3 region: CASSYLAGLAKDEQYF. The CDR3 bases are TGTGCCAGCAGTTACCTAGCGGGACTAGCGAAGGACGAGCAGTACTTC.

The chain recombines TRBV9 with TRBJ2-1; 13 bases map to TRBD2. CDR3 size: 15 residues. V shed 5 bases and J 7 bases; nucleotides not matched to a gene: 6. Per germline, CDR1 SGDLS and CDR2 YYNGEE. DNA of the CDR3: TGTGCCAGCAGTATAGGGACTAGCGGGACTAATGAGCAGTTCTTC. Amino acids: CASSIGTSGTNEQFF.

The CDR3 is CASSQETGWEKLFF. The DNA for the CDR3 is TGTGCCAGCAGCCAAGAGACAGGATGGGAAAAACTGTTTTTT. V usage is TRBV3-1 (or the pseudogene TRBV3-2) and J usage is TRBJ1-4; weak D call: TRBD1 (6 bases). CDR1 is LGHDT, CDR2 YNNKEL, per germline (reference sequence). The CDR3 covers 14 residues. Trimming shortened V by 0 bases and J by 8 bases, and 10 bases separated the two germline ends.

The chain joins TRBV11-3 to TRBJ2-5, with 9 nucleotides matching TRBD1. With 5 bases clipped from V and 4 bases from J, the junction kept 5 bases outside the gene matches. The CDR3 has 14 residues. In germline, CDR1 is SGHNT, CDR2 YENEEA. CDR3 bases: TGTGCCAGCAGCGAGGGACAGGGAGGAGAGACCCAGTACTTC. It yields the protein CASSEGQGGETQYF. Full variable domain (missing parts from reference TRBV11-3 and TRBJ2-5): EAGVVQSPRYKIIEKKQPVAFWCNPISGHNTLYWYLQNLGQGPELLIRYENEEAVDDSQLPKDRFSAERLKGVDSTLKIQPAELGDSAVYLCASSEGQGGETQYFGPGTRLLVL.

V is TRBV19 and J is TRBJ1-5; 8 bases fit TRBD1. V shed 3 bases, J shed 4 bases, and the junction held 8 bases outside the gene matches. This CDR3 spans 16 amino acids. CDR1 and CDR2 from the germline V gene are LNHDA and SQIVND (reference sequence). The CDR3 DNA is TGTGCCAGTAGTATTAGTGCAGGGGGCAGGAATCAGCCCCAGCATTTT. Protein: CASSISAGGRNQPQHF.

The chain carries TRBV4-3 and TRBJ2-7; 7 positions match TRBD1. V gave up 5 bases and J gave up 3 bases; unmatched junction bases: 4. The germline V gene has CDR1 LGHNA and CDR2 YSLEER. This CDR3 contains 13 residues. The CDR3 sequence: CASSMGQHYEQYF. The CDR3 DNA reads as TGCGCCAGCAGCATGGGACAGCACTACGAGCAGTACTTC.

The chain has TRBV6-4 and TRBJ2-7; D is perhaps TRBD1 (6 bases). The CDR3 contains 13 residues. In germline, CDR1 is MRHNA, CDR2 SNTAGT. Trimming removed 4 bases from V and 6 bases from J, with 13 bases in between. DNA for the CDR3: TGTGCCAGCAGTGCTTGCAGGGGTTGCGAGCAGTACTTC. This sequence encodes CASSACRGCEQYF.

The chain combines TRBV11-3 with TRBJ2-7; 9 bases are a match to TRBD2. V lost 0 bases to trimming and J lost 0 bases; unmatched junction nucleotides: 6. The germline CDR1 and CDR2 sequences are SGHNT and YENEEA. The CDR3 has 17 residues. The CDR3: CASSLESSGGFSYEQYF. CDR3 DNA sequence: TGTGCCAGCAGCTTAGAGTCCAGCGGGGGGTTCTCCTACGAGCAGTACTTC.

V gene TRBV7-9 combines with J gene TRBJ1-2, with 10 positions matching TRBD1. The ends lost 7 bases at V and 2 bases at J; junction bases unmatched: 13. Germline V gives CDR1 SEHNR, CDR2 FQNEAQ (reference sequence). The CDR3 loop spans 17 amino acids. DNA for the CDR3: TGTGCCAGCACCCCTTGGTATGGGACAGGGGTAAACTATGGCTACACCTTC. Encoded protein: CASTPWYGTGVNYGYTF. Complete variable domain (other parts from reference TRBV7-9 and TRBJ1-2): DTGVSQNPRHKITKRGQNVTFRCDPISEHNRLYWYRQTLGQGPEFLTYFQNEAQLEKSRLLSDRFSAERPKGSFSTLEIQRTEQGDSAMYLCASTPWYGTGVNYGYTFGSGTRLTVV.

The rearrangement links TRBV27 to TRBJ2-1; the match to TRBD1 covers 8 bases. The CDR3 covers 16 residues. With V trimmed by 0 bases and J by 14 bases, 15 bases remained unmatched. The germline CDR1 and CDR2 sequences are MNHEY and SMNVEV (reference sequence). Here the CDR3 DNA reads TGTGCCAGCAGTTTATCAGGCCAGGGGGCCGGGATGAGGGAGTTCTTC. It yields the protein CASSLSGQGAGMREFF.

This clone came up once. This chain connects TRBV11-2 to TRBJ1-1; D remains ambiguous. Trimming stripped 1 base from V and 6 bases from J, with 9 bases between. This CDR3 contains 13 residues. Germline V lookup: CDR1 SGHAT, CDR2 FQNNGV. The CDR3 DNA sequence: TGTGCCAGCAGCTTAGTTATCGTAGCTGAAGCTTTCTTT. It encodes CASSLVIVAEAFF.

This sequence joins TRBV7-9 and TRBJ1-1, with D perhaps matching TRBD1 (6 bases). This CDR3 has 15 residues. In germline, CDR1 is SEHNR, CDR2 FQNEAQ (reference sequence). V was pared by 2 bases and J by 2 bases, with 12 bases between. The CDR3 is CASSLQGLGNTEAFF. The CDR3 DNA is TGTGCCAGCAGCTTACAGGGGCTGGGTAACACTGAAGCTTTCTTT.

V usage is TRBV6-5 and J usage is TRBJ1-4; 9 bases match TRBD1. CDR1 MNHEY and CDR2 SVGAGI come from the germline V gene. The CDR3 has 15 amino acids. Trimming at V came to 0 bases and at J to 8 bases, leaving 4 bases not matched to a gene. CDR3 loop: CASSYSRQGGEKLFF. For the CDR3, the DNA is TGTGCCAGCAGTTACTCCCGACAGGGGGGGGAAAAACTGTTTTTT.

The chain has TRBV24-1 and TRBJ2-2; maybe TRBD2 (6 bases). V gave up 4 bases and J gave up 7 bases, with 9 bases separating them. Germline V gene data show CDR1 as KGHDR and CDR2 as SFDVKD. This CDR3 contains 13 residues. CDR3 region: CATSEAGFGELFF. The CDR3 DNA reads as TGTGCCACCAGTGAGGCGGGGTTCGGGGAGCTGTTTTTT.

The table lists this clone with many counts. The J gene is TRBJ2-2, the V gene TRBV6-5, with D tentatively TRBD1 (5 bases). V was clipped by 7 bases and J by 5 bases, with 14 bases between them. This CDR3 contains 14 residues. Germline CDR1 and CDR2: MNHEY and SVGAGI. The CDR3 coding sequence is TGTGCCAGCATAGGGGCTTTGGTAACCGGGGAGCTGTTTTTT. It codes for CASIGALVTGELFF.